The next 10 T cell receptor beta chains were all read from a single sample in a study of T cell repertoires in cytomegalovirus infection. TCRdb reprocessed the reads with MiXCR, giving one entry per CDR3 protein. The sample comprises fewer than 700,000 distinct CDR3 sequences, 20% to 25% of which are singletons, and less than 10% rests with the top ten. Sequenced: CD8+ T cells from PBMCs. The origin of the receptors is a human donor in good health (CMV status not recorded). Some clones in this sample may be carry-over from other donors' samples.

This clonotype has a handful of counts. The genes are TRBV7-2 and TRBJ2-7; a weak D match, TRBD2 (5 bases). The CDR3 is 12 residues long. Looked up from germline, CDR1 is SGHTA and CDR2 is FQGNSA. V dropped 3 bases and J dropped 4 bases, with 7 bases sitting between them. The CDR3 DNA is TGTGCCAGCAGCTTTCCGGGGTACGAGCAGTACGTC. Amino acids: CASSFPGYEQYV.

The rearrangement joins TRBV27 to TRBJ2-2, with TRBD2 as a possible D gene (6 bases). The CDR3 loop spans 15 amino acids. Trimming shortened V by 2 bases and J by 8 bases, and 15 bases separated the two germline ends. Per germline, CDR1 MNHEY and CDR2 SMNVEV (reference sequence). The CDR3 loop reads CASSLIFGGQGELFF. Here the CDR3 DNA reads TGTGCCAGCAGTTTAATATTCGGGGGTCAAGGGGAGCTGTTTTTT.

Notes on this clonotype: One end of the junction is discordant with germline, which a read error may explain. The chain joins TRBV7-4 to TRBJ1-2; D gene uncertain. Germline V gene lookup returns CDR1 SGHVT and CDR2 SQSDAQ. CDR3 length: 8 residues. This chain's CDR3 is CASSPEAF. In DNA, the CDR3 is TGTGCCAGCAGCCCGGAGGCCTTC.

This clonotype was seen ten or more times. This chain links TRBV5-4 with TRBJ2-7, with D perhaps being TRBD1 or TRBD2 (5 bases each). Germline-derived CDR1 and CDR2 are SGHNT and YYREEE (reference sequence). The V and J ends lost 7 bases and 3 bases respectively, with 14 bases between them. The CDR3 runs to 13 residues. The CDR3: CASLGTGSYEQYF. The CDR3 DNA reads as TGTGCCAGCCTTGGGACGGGGAGCTACGAGCAGTACTTC.

This clonotype was recorded many times. The rearrangement uses TRBV28 and TRBJ2-1, with 10 bases aligning to TRBD2. This CDR3 is built from 15 residues. The V gene's germline CDR1 is MDHEN and CDR2 SYDVKM. Losses at the gene ends were 8 bases for V and 0 bases for J; bases not matched to a gene: 4. In DNA, the CDR3 is TGTGCCAGCCGTCGGACTAGCGGCTCCTACAATGAGCAGTTCTTC. Translation gives CASRRTSGSYNEQFF.

Many counts were recorded for this clonotype. The chain uses TRBV7-9 and TRBJ2-7; 13 nucleotides match TRBD2. The junction had 8 bases not matched to a gene; V was cut back by 5 bases and J by 4 bases. This CDR3 has 16 amino acids. The germline gives CDR1 SEHNR, CDR2 FQNEAQ (reference sequence). CDR3 bases: TGTGCCAGCAGCGCCACAGCGGGACTAGCGGGGTACGAGCAGTACTTC. Residues: CASSATAGLAGYEQYF. Supplemented by reference TRBV7-9 and TRBJ2-7, the full variable domain reads DTGVSQNPRHKITKRGQNVTFRCDPISEHNRLYWYRQTLGQGPEFLTYFQNEAQLEKSRLLSDRFSAERPKGSFSTLEIQRTEQGDSAMYLCASSATAGLAGYEQYFGPGTRLTVT.

This clonotype was seen repeatedly, ten times or more. This chain joins TRBV7-8 and TRBJ2-1; D gene ambiguous. This CDR3 comprises 15 residues. Germline V gene lookup returns CDR1 SGHVS and CDR2 FQNEAQ. The V end lost 5 bases, the J end lost 1 base, and 12 bases lay between the germline ends. The CDR3 DNA reads TGTGCCAGCAGCGCAGGAACCGGGTCCTACAATGAGCAGTTCTTC. Amino acid sequence: CASSAGTGSYNEQFF. The complete variable domain, with remaining parts taken from reference TRBV7-8 and TRBJ2-1, reads GAGVSQSPRYKVAKRGQDVALRCDPISGHVSLFWYQQALGQGPEFLTYFQNEAQLDKSGLPSDRFFAERPEGSVSTLKIQRTQQEDSAVYLCASSAGTGSYNEQFFGPGTRLTVL.

The V gene is TRBV14, the J gene TRBJ2-1; D remains ambiguous. The CDR3 contains 14 residues. Deletions cut 4 bases from V and 6 bases from J, with 13 bases between. Germline values: CDR1 SGHDN, CDR2 FVKESK. CDR3 nucleotides: TGTGCCAGCAGCCCCCTTTTAGGGCTCAATGAGCAGTTCTTC. Translated, it gives CASSPLLGLNEQFF.

This clonotype was counted ten times or more. The rearrangement links TRBV6-2 or TRBV6-3 to TRBJ2-2, with D possibly TRBD2 on 6 matching bases. The CDR3 has 15 amino acids. Germline CDR1 reads MNHEY; CDR2 reads SVGEGT. The V gene lost 2 bases and the J gene lost 0 bases, with 7 bases spanning the gap. Written as DNA, the CDR3 is TGTGCCAGCAGTTACCGCGGGACGAACACCGGGGAGCTGTTTTTT. This gives the protein CASSYRGTNTGELFF.

The CDR3 nucleotides are TGTGCCAGCGGGGTTACGACTGAAGCTTTCTTT. Protein sequence: CASGVTTEAFF. The rearrangement uses TRBV2 and TRBJ1-1; D is unclear. CDR1 is SNHLY and CDR2 is FYNNEI in the germline V gene. The CDR3 is 11 amino acids. The V and J ends lost 8 bases and 5 bases respectively, with 9 bases between them.